These 12 T cell receptor beta chains were all obtained from the same sample, sequenced in a study of chemoradiotherapy in HPV16-positive cancers. Sequencing was performed with immunoSEQ multiplex PCR; in TCRdb, only in-frame clones are kept and a portion is missing. The data show nearly 5,000 clones, about 91% seen once. Source: tumor tissue, taken from a patient who underwent chemoradiotherapy. The receptors stem from a human donor with HPV-associated anogenital cancer.

This chain links TRBV6-5 with TRBJ2-3, with 9 bases fitting TRBD1. The ends lost 6 bases at V and 6 bases at J; junction bases unmatched: 10. CDR1 and CDR2 (germline): MNHEY, SVGAGI. CDR3 size: 15 residues. CDR3 protein: CASRQTGGLGDTQYF. In nucleotides, the CDR3 is TGTGCCAGCAGACAGACAGGGGGGCTTGGGGATACGCAGTATTTT.

The V gene is TRBV6-1, the J gene TRBJ1-4; perhaps TRBD1 as D (5 bases). The germline gives CDR1 MNHNS, CDR2 SASEGT. CDR3 length: 15 amino acids. V lost 0 bases to trimming and J lost 5 bases, with 10 bases between them. CDR3 DNA sequence: TGTGCCAGCAGTGAAGCAGCGGGGGAGAATGAAAAACTGTTTTTT. Residues: CASSEAAGENEKLFF.

The genes are TRBV5-8 and TRBJ1-5; a possible D gene is TRBD1 (5 bases). CDR3 length: 18 amino acids. Trimming shortened V by 0 bases and J by 3 bases, and 19 bases separated the two germline ends. Per germline, CDR1 SGHTS and CDR2 YDEGEE. Here the CDR3 DNA reads TGTGCCAGCAGCTTGGCGTCCGGGTCGGGGCCCCACAATCAGCCCCAGCATTTT. Its translation: CASSLASGSGPHNQPQHF.

This clone was seen once. This chain's CDR3 is CASSLSVGNTEAFF. CDR3 sequence (DNA): TGTGCCAGCTCACTTTCAGTGGGGAACACTGAAGCTTTCTTT. V gene TRBV18 combines with J gene TRBJ1-1, with D uncertain. Germline V gene lookup returns CDR1 KGHSH and CDR2 LQKENI. The CDR3 loop spans 14 amino acids. Trimming shortened V by 4 bases and J by 1 base, and 10 bases separated the two germline ends.

The chain recombines TRBV7-2 with TRBJ2-5; the D gene is possibly TRBD1 (6 bases). The germline V and J ends were trimmed by 6 bases and 5 bases, with 10 bases remaining between them. The germline V gene has CDR1 SGHTA and CDR2 FQGNSA. The CDR3 length is 12 residues. CDR3 in amino acids: CASRSQGETQYF. The CDR3 region has the DNA TGTGCCAGCAGAAGCCAGGGGGAGACCCAGTACTTC.

This rearrangement joins TRBV7-2 to TRBJ2-7; 7 bases agree with TRBD1. V dropped 1 base and J dropped 7; count of bases not matched to a gene: 7. Per germline, CDR1 SGHTA and CDR2 FQGNSA. This CDR3 has 14 residues. The CDR3 sequence is CASSLENRGWEQYF. In DNA, the CDR3 is TGTGCCAGCAGCTTAGAGAACAGGGGATGGGAGCAGTACTTC.

This chain links TRBV20-1 with TRBJ2-7, with D tentatively TRBD1 (5 bases). Trimming shortened V by 4 bases and J by 9 bases, and 10 bases separated the two germline ends. Germline-derived CDR1 and CDR2 are DFQATT and SNEGSKA (reference sequence). The CDR3 has 10 amino acids. CDR3 sequence (DNA): TGCAGTGCTAAACAGGACGGGCAGTACTTC. This sequence encodes CSAKQDGQYF.

This clone came up once. The chain carries TRBV25-1 and TRBJ2-7, with 7 positions matching TRBD1. The CDR3 totals 16 residues. V lost 3 bases, J lost 2 bases, and 10 bases stayed unmatched. Germline lookup yields CDR1 MGHDK and CDR2 SYGVNS. CDR3 loop: CASSDSGQVGAYEQYF. The CDR3, as DNA: TGTGCCAGCAGTGACAGCGGACAGGTCGGGGCCTACGAGCAGTACTTC.

The V call is TRBV28, the J call TRBJ2-2; 9 nucleotides match TRBD2. Losses at the gene ends were 6 bases for V and 6 bases for J; bases not matched to a gene: 8. Germline CDR1 is MDHEN and CDR2 is SYDVKM. The CDR3 has 15 residues. For the CDR3, the DNA is TGTGCCAGCAGCAATAGCGGGAGTTCGGCCGGGGAGCTGTTTTTT. Protein sequence: CASSNSGSSAGELFF.

The V gene is TRBV19, the J gene TRBJ1-1, with D hard to call. The CDR3 loop spans 12 amino acids. V shed 4 bases and J shed 1 base, with 4 bases lying between them. Germline CDR1 reads LNHDA; CDR2 reads SQIVND (reference sequence). The CDR3 nucleotides read TGTGCCAGTAGTAGAGGGAACACTGAAGCTTTCTTT. It is translated as CASSRGNTEAFF.

V and J are TRBV4-1 and TRBJ2-5; TRBD2 matches at 8 bases. In germline, CDR1 is MGHRA, CDR2 YSYEKL. V lost 4 bases to trimming and J lost 5 bases; unmatched junction nucleotides: 18. CDR3 length equals 18 residues. The CDR3 protein is CASSPQVGGGGISETQYF. In DNA form, the CDR3 reads TGCGCCAGCAGCCCCCAAGTTGGCGGCGGGGGGATTTCGGAGACCCAGTACTTC.

The chain joins TRBV9 to TRBJ2-2, with TRBD2 identical over 9 bases. Germline V lookup: CDR1 SGDLS, CDR2 YYNGEE. This CDR3 is built from 16 residues. With V trimmed by 0 bases and J by 4 bases, 4 bases remained unmatched. CDR3 loop: CASSVEGGGVTGELFF. As DNA, the CDR3 is TGTGCCAGCAGCGTAGAGGGCGGGGGGGTCACCGGGGAGCTGTTTTTT.